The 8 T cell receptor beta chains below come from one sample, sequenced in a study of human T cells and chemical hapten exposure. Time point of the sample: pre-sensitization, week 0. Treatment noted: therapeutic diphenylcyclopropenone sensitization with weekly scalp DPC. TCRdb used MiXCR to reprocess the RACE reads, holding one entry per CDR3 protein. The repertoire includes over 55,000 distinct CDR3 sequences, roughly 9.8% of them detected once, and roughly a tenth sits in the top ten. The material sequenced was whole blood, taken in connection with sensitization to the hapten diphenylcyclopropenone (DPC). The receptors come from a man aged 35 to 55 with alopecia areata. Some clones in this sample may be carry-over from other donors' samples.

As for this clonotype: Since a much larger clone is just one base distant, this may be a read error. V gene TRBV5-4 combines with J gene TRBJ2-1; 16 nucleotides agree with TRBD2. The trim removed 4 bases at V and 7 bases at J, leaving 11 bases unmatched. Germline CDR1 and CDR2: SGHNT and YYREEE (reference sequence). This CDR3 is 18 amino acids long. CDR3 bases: TGTGCCAGCAGCCGACCGGGACTAGCGGGAGGGCCAGAAAATGAGCAGTTCTTC. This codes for CASSRPGLAGGPENEQFF.

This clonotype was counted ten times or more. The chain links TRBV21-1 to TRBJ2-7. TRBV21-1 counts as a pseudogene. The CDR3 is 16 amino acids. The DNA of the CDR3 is TGTGCCAGCACCAAAGAAGCCAGGCAGTGCTACTACGAGCAGTACTTC. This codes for CASTKEARQCYYEQYF.

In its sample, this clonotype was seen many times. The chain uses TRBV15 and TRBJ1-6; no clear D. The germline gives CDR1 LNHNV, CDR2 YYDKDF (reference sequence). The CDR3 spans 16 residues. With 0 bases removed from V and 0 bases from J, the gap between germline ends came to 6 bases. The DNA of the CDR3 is TGTGCCACCAGCAGAGATGGGAGCTCCTATAATTCACCCCTCCACTTT. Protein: CATSRDGSSYNSPLHF.

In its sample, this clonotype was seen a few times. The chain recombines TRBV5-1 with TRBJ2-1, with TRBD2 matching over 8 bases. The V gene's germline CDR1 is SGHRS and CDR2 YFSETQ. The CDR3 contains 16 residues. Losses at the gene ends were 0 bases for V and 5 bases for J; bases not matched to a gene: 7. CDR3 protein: CASSLDGGRPNNEQFF. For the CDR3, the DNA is TGCGCCAGCAGCTTGGATGGCGGGAGGCCCAACAATGAGCAGTTCTTC.

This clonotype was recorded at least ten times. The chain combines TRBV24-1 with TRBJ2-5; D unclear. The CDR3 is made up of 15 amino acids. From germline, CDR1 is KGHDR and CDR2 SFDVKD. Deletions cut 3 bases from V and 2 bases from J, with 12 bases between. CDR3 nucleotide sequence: TGTGCCACCAGTGATCCTAATCCAGGACAAGAGACCCAGTACTTC. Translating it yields CATSDPNPGQETQYF.

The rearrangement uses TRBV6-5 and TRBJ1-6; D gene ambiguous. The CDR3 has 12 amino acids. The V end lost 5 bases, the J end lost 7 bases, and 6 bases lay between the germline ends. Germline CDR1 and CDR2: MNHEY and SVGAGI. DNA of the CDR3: TGTGCCAGCAGTGGGCGGAATTCACCCCTCCACTTT. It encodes CASSGRNSPLHF.

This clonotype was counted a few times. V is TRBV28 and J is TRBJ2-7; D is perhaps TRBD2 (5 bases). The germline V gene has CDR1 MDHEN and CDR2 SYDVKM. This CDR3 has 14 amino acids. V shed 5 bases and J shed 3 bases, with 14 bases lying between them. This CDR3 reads CASSPIDEGYEQYF. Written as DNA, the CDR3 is TGTGCCAGCAGTCCTATCGACGAGGGCTACGAGCAGTACTTC.

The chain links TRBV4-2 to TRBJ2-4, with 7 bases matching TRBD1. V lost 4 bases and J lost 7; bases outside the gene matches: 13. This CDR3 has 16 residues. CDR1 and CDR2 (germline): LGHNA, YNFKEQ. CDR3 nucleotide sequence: TGTGCCAGCAGCCCGAGGGGGCCACCGAGGGTTAACATTCAGTACTTC. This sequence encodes CASSPRGPPRVNIQYF.